Below, 13 T cell receptor beta chains from the same sample are listed, as sequenced in a study of cytomegalovirus exposure and HLA in healthy donors. Both 60 Vbeta primers and 13 Jbeta primers went into the PCR. TCRdb keeps only in-frame clones here, not all; method: immunoSEQ multiplex PCR. The sample consists of around 150,000 clones, approximately 80% of them appearing once. Sequenced input: PBMCs. The origin of the receptors is a male donor in good health and CMV-seropositive.

This chain connects TRBV6-5 to TRBJ1-1, with D possibly being TRBD1 (6 bases). Germline V CDR1 and CDR2: MNHEY, SVGAGI. V lost 2 bases to trimming and J lost 1 base, with 11 bases between them. The CDR3 loop spans 15 amino acids. CDR3 protein: CASSYRQDPNTEAFF. Here the CDR3 DNA reads TGTGCCAGCAGTTACCGACAGGACCCGAACACTGAAGCTTTCTTT.

Regarding this clone: Germline is not matched at one junction end, which may reflect a read error. The V gene is TRBV7-9, the J gene TRBJ2-7, with a possible D match to TRBD1 (6 bases). Germline V gives CDR1 SEHNR, CDR2 FQNEAQ (reference sequence). This CDR3 comprises 17 residues. CDR3 DNA sequence: TGTTCCAGCAGCTTAGAGGTCGGCAGGGGAAACTCCTACGAGCAGTACTTC. Translated: CSSSLEVGRGNSYEQYF.

The DNA of the CDR3 is TGCGCCAGCAGCCATCCCGGGACTAGCGCCCCCGAGCAGTACTTC. Protein sequence: CASSHPGTSAPEQYF. The rearrangement links TRBV4-1 to TRBJ2-7; 10 nucleotides line up with TRBD2. V shed 3 bases, J shed 6 bases, and the junction held 8 bases outside the gene matches. CDR1 and CDR2 from the germline V gene are MGHRA and YSYEKL. This CDR3 contains 15 residues.

V gene TRBV18 combines with J gene TRBJ2-2; D ambiguous. V shed 0 bases and J shed 3 bases, with 8 bases lying between them. The CDR3 loop spans 15 amino acids. Germline V gene lookup returns CDR1 KGHSH and CDR2 LQKENI. CDR3 nucleotides: TGTGCCAGCTCACCACCTAATACGGACACCGGGGAGCTGTTTTTT. Translation: CASSPPNTDTGELFF. Variable domain in full (rest from reference TRBV18 and TRBJ2-2): NAGVMQNPRHLVRRRGQEARLRCSPMKGHSHVYWYRQLPEEGLKFMVYLQKENIIDESGMPKERFSAEFPKEGPSILRIQQVVRGDSAAYFCASSPPNTDTGELFFGEGSRLTVL.

V gene TRBV27 combines with J gene TRBJ2-7, with D possibly TRBD2 on 6 matching bases. V lost 3 bases and J lost 6, with 18 bases in between. This CDR3 is built from 15 residues. CDR1 and CDR2 (germline): MNHEY, SMNVEV (reference sequence). The CDR3 DNA reads as TGTGCCAGCAGTTTGGTTCAGGGACTGAAATCCGAGCAGTACTTC. It yields the protein CASSLVQGLKSEQYF.

The chain carries TRBV4-1 and TRBJ2-3; a weak D match, TRBD2 (5 bases). The germline gives CDR1 MGHRA, CDR2 YSYEKL. V shed 1 base and J shed 3 bases, with 20 bases lying between them. The CDR3 has 18 residues. The chain's CDR3 is CASSQGGGLASRTDTQYF. The CDR3 DNA follows: TGCGCCAGCAGCCAAGGAGGAGGTCTAGCAAGCAGAACAGATACGCAGTATTTT.

The chain recombines TRBV7-8 with TRBJ1-4, with D unresolved. Between the trimmed V and J ends, which lost 5 bases and 15 bases, there was a span of 13 bases. Looked up from germline, CDR1 is SGHVS and CDR2 is FQNEAQ. The CDR3 sequence is 11 residues long. The CDR3 protein is CASSRGPEVFF. CDR3 DNA: TGTGCCAGCAGCCGCGGACCGGAGGTGTTTTTT.

The rearrangement uses TRBV5-1 and TRBJ1-6; 9 bases match TRBD1. The CDR3 is 15 amino acids. Losses at the gene ends were 3 bases for V and 7 bases for J; bases not matched to a gene: 5. CDR1 is SGHRS and CDR2 is YFSETQ in the germline V gene. This CDR3 reads CASSSAGTGNSPLHF. In nucleotides, the CDR3 is TGCGCCAGCAGCTCGGCCGGGACAGGGAATTCACCCCTCCACTTT.

J is TRBJ2-1 and V is TRBV7-8, with 10 bases identical to TRBD2. The CDR3 loop spans 14 amino acids. Germline CDR1 is SGHVS and CDR2 is FQNEAQ. V trimming: 5 bases; J trimming: 4 bases; junction bases outside the gene matches: 2. In DNA form, the CDR3 reads TGTGCCAGCAGCCGGGGACTAGCGTACAATGAGCAGTTCTTC. As protein: CASSRGLAYNEQFF.

The chain couples TRBV7-3 to TRBJ2-1; 9 positions match TRBD2. J lost 4 bases, V lost 0 bases, and 1 base had no gene match. Germline loops: CDR1 SGHTA, CDR2 FQGTGA. The CDR3 has 15 amino acids. The CDR3 region is CASSLTTSGYNEQFF. CDR3 nucleotide sequence: TGTGCCAGCAGCTTAACAACTAGCGGGTACAATGAGCAGTTCTTC. Supplemented by reference TRBV7-3 and TRBJ2-1, the full variable domain reads GAGVSQTPSNKVTEKGKYVELRCDPISGHTALYWYRQSLGQGPEFLIYFQGTGAADDSGLPNDRFFAVRPEGSVSTLKIQRTERGDSAVYLCASSLTTSGYNEQFFGPGTRLTVL.

On this clone itself: Different DNA sequences within this sample yield the same CDR3. The V and J genes are TRBV6-5 and TRBJ2-1; D perhaps matches TRBD1 (6 bases). Germline V gives CDR1 MNHEY, CDR2 SVGAGI. The CDR3 consists of 14 residues. With 0 bases removed from V and 3 bases from J, the gap between germline ends came to 6 bases. DNA of the CDR3: TGTGCCAGCAGTTACTCGACAGGCTACAATGAGCAGTTCTTC. This translates into CASSYSTGYNEQFF.

The CDR3 loop is CAWAAGTGFNQPQHF. In DNA form, the CDR3 reads TGTGCCTGGGCTGCCGGGACAGGGTTCAATCAGCCCCAGCATTTT. The genes are TRBV30 and TRBJ1-5; 9 positions agree with TRBD1. Trimming removed 5 bases from V and 3 bases from J; junction bases left unmatched: 8. The CDR3 sequence is 15 residues long. Germline V gene lookup returns CDR1 GTSNPN and CDR2 SVGIG (reference sequence).

The chain employs TRBV28 and TRBJ2-7; D gene uncertain. Germline CDR1 reads MDHEN; CDR2 reads SYDVKM. V was shortened by 3 bases and J by 3 bases, with 6 bases between the two germline ends. The length of the CDR3 is 12 residues. Here the CDR3 DNA reads TGTGCCAGCAGTTTGCAGGTCTACGAGCAGTACTTC. It is translated as CASSLQVYEQYF.